The rows below give T cell receptor beta chains drawn from one sample of a study of control samples from healthy donors and cancer patients. The assay was immunoSEQ multiplex PCR, and TCRdb's table has in-frame clones only and misses some. The sample contains about 130,000 clones, approximately 92% of which appear only once. Material for sequencing was blood. The receptors shown here come from a man aged 18 to 30 in good health. The CDR3 runs from the conserved cysteine through the conserved F or W. The D gene is left open where the match is weak. Some rows have no size entry. The others give once, few or many, or a class for an expanded clone.

j_call v_call clone_size d_call cdr3_length cdr3_nt cdr3_aa
TRBJ2-3 TRBV27 NA TRBD1 17 TGTGCCAGCAGTCCGGAGGTCCCGGGACAGGGGGCAGATACGCAGTATTTT CASSPEVPGQGADTQYF
TRBJ2-1 TRBV11-2 few NA 14 TGTGCCAGCAGCTTAGGTCACTCGGGCAATGAGCAGTTCTTC CASSLGHSGNEQFF
TRBJ1-5 TRBV7-2 NA NA 15 TGTGCCAGCAGCTTAGGGGGCAGGCCCAATCAGCCCCAGCATTTT CASSLGGRPNQPQHF
TRBJ2-5 TRBV19 NA NA 9 TGTGGGGAGTCAGAGACCCAGTACTTC CGESETQYF
TRBJ2-3 TRBV6-2/TRBV6-3 NA NA 14 TGTGCCAGCAGCGTGGACAGTAGCACAGATACGCAGTATTTT CASSVDSSTDTQYF
TRBJ2-3 TRBV12-3/TRBV12-4 once NA 11 TGTGCCAGCAGTTTAGAGTATACGCAGTATTTT CASSLEYTQYF
TRBJ1-4 TRBV4-1 NA NA 16 TGCGCCAGCAGCCAAGAGGGTGGCAGCCTTAATGAAAAACTGTTTTTT CASSQEGGSLNEKLFF
TRBJ2-1 TRBV6-5 NA NA 13 TGTGCCAGCAGTTACCGTCAGGGCGGTGAGCAGTTCTTC CASSYRQGGEQFF
TRBJ2-7 TRBV21-1 NA NA 16 TGTGCCAGCAGCAAAACCCTGGACAGGGGGCTGTACGAGCAGTACTTC CASSKTLDRGLYEQYF
TRBJ1-4 TRBV6-2/TRBV6-3 few NA 16 TGTGCCAGCAGTTACTCCGAGTGCCAGGTACGTGAAAAACTGTTTTTT CASSYSECQVREKLFF
TRBJ2-3 TRBV2 NA NA 12 TGTGCCAGCAGTGAGCCCGGGGTTCCGCAGTATTTT CASSEPGVPQYF
TRBJ2-2 TRBV7-3 NA NA 17 TGTGCCAGCAGCTTGACGCCCCTTACGCCGGAAACCGGGGAGCTGTTTTTT CASSLTPLTPETGELFF
TRBJ1-1 TRBV5-5 NA TRBD1 15 TGTGCCAGCAGCTCCTCGAAGACAGGGGGAACTGAAGCTTTCTTT CASSSSKTGGTEAFF
TRBJ2-1 TRBV9 NA TRBD2 16 TGTGCCAGCAGCGACCAACTAGCGGGGGGGCCCGGTGGTGAGTTCTTC CASSDQLAGGPGGEFF
TRBJ2-2 TRBV9 NA NA 17 TGTGCCAGCAGCGCCCCGCGGGGAGGAAAGAACACCGGGGAGCTGTTTTTT CASSAPRGGKNTGELFF
TRBJ1-3 TRBV5-6 NA NA 14 TGTGCCAGCAGCTTGGCCGGGGCTGGAAACACCATATATTTT CASSLAGAGNTIYF
TRBJ2-7 TRBV3-1/TRBV3-2 NA TRBD2 17 TGTGCCAGCAGCCCTTCGGGGGTTGGGGACTACAACTACGAGCAGTACTTC CASSPSGVGDYNYEQYF
TRBJ2-4 TRBV7-2 NA TRBD2 17 TGTGCCAGCAGCCCCCGGACTAGCGGGGGGGCCAAAAACATTCAGTACTTC CASSPRTSGGAKNIQYF
TRBJ2-2 TRBV6-5 NA TRBD1 13 TGTGCCAGCAGTAGGCAGGGGGCCGGGGAGCTGTTTTTT CASSRQGAGELFF
TRBJ2-1 TRBV5-1 NA TRBD1 16 TGCGCCAGCAGCCAAAGACAGGGGACGTCCTACAATGAGCAGTTCTTC CASSQRQGTSYNEQFF
TRBJ2-3 TRBV2 NA TRBD2 18 TGTGCCAGCAGTCCCGGGACTAGCGCCCGACATAGCACAGATACGCAGTATTTT CASSPGTSARHSTDTQYF
TRBJ1-1 TRBV11-2 NA NA 13 TGTGCCAGCAGGTGGGCAAGGAACACTGAAGCTTTCTTT CASRWARNTEAFF
TRBJ2-2 TRBV12-3/TRBV12-4 NA TRBD2 13 TGTGCCAGCAGTGCCGGGAGGGGAAGGGAGCTGTTTTTT CASSAGRGRELFF
TRBJ2-2 TRBV29-1 NA TRBD2 15 TGCAGCGTTGTCCGTGCGGGGGGGAACACCGGGGAGCTGTTTTTT CSVVRAGGNTGELFF
TRBJ2-1 TRBV30 NA NA 13 TGTGCCTGGAAGGAGGGTTCCTACAATGAGCAGTTCTTC CAWKEGSYNEQFF
TRBJ1-1 TRBV9 NA TRBD1 14 TGTGCCAGCAGCGCGGGACAGCGGAACACTGAAGCTTTCTTT CASSAGQRNTEAFF
TRBJ1-6 TRBV5-6 NA NA 15 TGTGCCAGCAGCCGCAGGGGACTCTATAATTCACCCCTCCACTTT CASSRRGLYNSPLHF
TRBJ1-1 TRBV5-1 NA NA 13 TGCGCCAGCAGCCCGAACAGGGTGGCTGAAGCTTTCTTT CASSPNRVAEAFF
TRBJ1-6 TRBV6-1 once NA 14 TGTGCCAGCAGTGAAGGGGGTATCCGGGTACACCTCCACTTT CASSEGGIRVHLHF
TRBJ1-2 TRBV6-6 NA NA 16 TGTGCCAGCAGTTTCAAGGGTCCCCTAGCTAACTATGGCTACACCTTC CASSFKGPLANYGYTF
TRBJ1-3 TRBV3-1/TRBV3-2 NA NA 12 TGTGCCAGTGGGGGGGACGGAAACACCATATATTTT CASGGDGNTIYF
TRBJ1-4 TRBV5-1 NA NA 16 TGCGCCAGCAGCTTGGGGGGGACATTGGCTAATGAAAAACTGTTTTTT CASSLGGTLANEKLFF
TRBJ2-2 TRBV11-3 once TRBD1 14 TGTGCCAGCAGCTTAGCAGGGGGCACCGGGGAGCTGTTTTTT CASSLAGGTGELFF
TRBJ1-4 TRBV9 NA TRBD1 15 TGTGCCAGCAGCAACGACAGGGGAAGGGGTGAAAAACTGTTTTTT CASSNDRGRGEKLFF
TRBJ2-5 TRBV2 NA TRBD2 15 TGTGCCAGCAACGTTCCCGCGGGGGGTCAAGAGACCCAGTACTTC CASNVPAGGQETQYF
TRBJ2-1 TRBV7-6 NA TRBD2 16 TGTGCCAGCAGCTTGGCAGCGGGGGGCCCCTACAATGAGCAGTTCTTC CASSLAAGGPYNEQFF
TRBJ1-2 TRBV7-9 NA NA 12 TGTGCCGGCACAGTGGGGTTCGACGGCTACACCTTC CAGTVGFDGYTF
TRBJ1-4 TRBV21-1 NA NA 16 TGTGCCAGCGCCCCCTCAGGGAGGGAAGTTGGTGAAAAACTGTTTTTT CASAPSGREVGEKLFF
TRBJ2-2 TRBV4-1 once NA 14 TGCGCCAGCAGCCAACTCCACCGTGCCGGGGAGCTGTTTTTT CASSQLHRAGELFF
TRBJ2-3 TRBV20-1 NA TRBD2 8 TGCAGTGCTGGGACTAGTAGCTTT CSAGTSSF
TRBJ2-7 TRBV12-5 NA TRBD2 16 TGTGCTAGTGGTTTGGTAATGGGACTAGGGGGCTACGAGCAGTACTTC CASGLVMGLGGYEQYF
TRBJ1-1 TRBV10-3 NA TRBD1 14 TGTGCCATCACCGGCTCGACAGGGGTAACTGAAGCTTTCTTT CAITGSTGVTEAFF
TRBJ2-1 TRBV6-4 NA TRBD1 16 TGTGCCAGCAGTGACTCAGGGCAGGGGGCCTACAATGAGCAGTTCTTC CASSDSGQGAYNEQFF
TRBJ2-7 TRBV29-1 NA TRBD1 12 TGCAGCGTCGGGACAGGGACCTACGAGCAGTACTTC CSVGTGTYEQYF
TRBJ1-2 TRBV21-1 once NA 17 TGTGCCAGCAGCAAAGGAAGCGGTCCCGAGGGGATCTATGGCTACACCTTC CASSKGSGPEGIYGYTF
TRBJ2-5 TRBV6-5 NA TRBD2 14 TGTGCCAGCAGGGGGACTAGCGGGGGAGGGACCCAGTACTTC CASRGTSGGGTQYF
TRBJ1-5 TRBV27 NA NA 16 TGTGCCAGCGGCATGTGGAGGCGCGGGAGCAATCAGCCCCAGCATTTT CASGMWRRGSNQPQHF
TRBJ1-6 TRBV27 NA TRBD1 15 TGTGCCAGCAGATATAAAGACAGGGGCAGGTCACCCCTCCACTTT CASRYKDRGRSPLHF
TRBJ2-2 TRBV11-2 NA TRBD2 15 TGTGCCAGCAGCTCCCCTCGACTAGCAACTGGGGAGCTGTTTTTT CASSSPRLATGELFF
TRBJ2-7 TRBV7-9 NA TRBD1 14 TGTGCCAGCAGTCAGACAGGGGGATGGTACGAGCAGTACTTC CASSQTGGWYEQYF
TRBJ1-4 TRBV10-1 NA NA 12 TGCGCCAGCAGTGAGTCGGGGGAAAAACTGTTTTTT CASSESGEKLFF
TRBJ1-2 TRBV3-1/TRBV3-2 NA NA 12 TGTGCCAGCAGCCCCCAGGGGCGGGGCTACACCTTC CASSPQGRGYTF
TRBJ2-2 TRBV19 NA TRBD1 18 TGTGCCAGTAGTCACGCGCCAGGGACAGGACTAAACACCGGGGAGCTGTTTTTT CASSHAPGTGLNTGELFF